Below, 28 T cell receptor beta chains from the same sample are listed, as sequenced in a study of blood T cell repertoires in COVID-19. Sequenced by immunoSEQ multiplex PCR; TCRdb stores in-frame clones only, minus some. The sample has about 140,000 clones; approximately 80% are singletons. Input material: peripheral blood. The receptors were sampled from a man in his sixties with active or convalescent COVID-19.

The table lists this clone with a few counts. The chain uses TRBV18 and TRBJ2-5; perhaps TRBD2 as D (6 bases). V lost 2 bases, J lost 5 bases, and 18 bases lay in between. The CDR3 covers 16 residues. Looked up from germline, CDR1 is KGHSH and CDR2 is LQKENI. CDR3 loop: CASSPSFTGAYETQYF. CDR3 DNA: TGTGCCAGCTCACCAAGCTTTACGGGAGCGTATGAGACCCAGTACTTC.

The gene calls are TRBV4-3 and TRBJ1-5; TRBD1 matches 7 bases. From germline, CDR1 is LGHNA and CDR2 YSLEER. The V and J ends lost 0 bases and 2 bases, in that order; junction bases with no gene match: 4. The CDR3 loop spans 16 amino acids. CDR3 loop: CASSQDWQGGNQPQHF. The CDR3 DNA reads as TGCGCCAGCAGCCAAGATTGGCAGGGGGGCAATCAGCCCCAGCATTTT.

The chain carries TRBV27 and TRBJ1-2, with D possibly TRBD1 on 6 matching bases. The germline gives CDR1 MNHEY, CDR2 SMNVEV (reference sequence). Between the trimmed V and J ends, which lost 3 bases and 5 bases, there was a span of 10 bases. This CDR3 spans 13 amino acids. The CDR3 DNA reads TGTGCCAGCAGTTTGGACCAGGGGTATGGCTACACCTTC. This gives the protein CASSLDQGYGYTF.

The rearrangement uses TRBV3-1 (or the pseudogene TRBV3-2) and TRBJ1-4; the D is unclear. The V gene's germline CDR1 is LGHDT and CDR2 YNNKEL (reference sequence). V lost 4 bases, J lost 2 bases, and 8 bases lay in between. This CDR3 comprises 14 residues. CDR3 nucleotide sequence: TGTGCCAGCAGCCCGGAACAGACTAATGAAAAACTGTTTTTT. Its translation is CASSPEQTNEKLFF.

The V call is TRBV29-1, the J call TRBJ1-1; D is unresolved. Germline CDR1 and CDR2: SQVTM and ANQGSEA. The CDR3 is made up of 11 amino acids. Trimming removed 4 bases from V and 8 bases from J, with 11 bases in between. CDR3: CSVGGIFEAFF. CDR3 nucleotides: TGCAGCGTTGGCGGTATCTTCGAAGCTTTCTTT.

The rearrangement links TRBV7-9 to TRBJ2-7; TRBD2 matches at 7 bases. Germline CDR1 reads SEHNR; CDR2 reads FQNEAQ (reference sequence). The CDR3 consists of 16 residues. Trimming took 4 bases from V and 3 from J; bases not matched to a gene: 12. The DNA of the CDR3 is TGTGCCAGCAGCTCCCCTAGCGGAAACGGGAACTACGAGCAGTACGTC. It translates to CASSSPSGNGNYEQYV.

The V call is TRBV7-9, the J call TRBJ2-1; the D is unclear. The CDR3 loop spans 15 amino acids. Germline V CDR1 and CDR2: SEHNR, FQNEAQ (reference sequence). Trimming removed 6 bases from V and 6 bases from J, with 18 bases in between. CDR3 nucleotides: TGTGCCAGCAGGCCCCCCCCTAGGATGGGCAATGAGCAGTTCTTC. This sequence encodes CASRPPPRMGNEQFF. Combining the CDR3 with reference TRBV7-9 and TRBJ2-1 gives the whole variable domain DTGVSQNPRHKITKRGQNVTFRCDPISEHNRLYWYRQTLGQGPEFLTYFQNEAQLEKSRLLSDRFSAERPKGSFSTLEIQRTEQGDSAMYLCASRPPPRMGNEQFFGPGTRLTVL.

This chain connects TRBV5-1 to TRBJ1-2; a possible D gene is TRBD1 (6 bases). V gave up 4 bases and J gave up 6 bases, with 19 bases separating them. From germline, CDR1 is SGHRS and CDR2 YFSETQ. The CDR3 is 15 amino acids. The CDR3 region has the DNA TGCGCCAGCAGCCAGAGGACAGACCTTTCTAATGGCTACACCTTC. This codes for CASSQRTDLSNGYTF.

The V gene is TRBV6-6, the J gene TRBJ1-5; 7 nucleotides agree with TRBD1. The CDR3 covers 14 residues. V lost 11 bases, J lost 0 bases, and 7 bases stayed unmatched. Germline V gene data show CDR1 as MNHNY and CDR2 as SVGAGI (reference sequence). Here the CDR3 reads CAGYNRGSNQPQHF. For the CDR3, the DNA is TGTGCCGGTTACAACAGGGGTAGCAATCAGCCCCAGCATTTT.

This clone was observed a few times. CDR3 DNA sequence: TGTGCCAGCAGCCCAAGTTGGGGGGGCCAAACTAATGAAAAACTGTTTTTT. Translation: CASSPSWGGQTNEKLFF. This rearrangement joins TRBV21-1 to TRBJ1-4. TRBV21-1 has pseudogene status. The CDR3 spans 17 residues.

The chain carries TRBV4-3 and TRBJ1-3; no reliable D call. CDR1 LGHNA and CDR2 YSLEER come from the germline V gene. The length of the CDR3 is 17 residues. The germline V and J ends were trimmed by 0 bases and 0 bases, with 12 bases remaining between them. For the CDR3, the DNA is TGCGCCAGCAGCCAAGATCGCATATCCGGCTCTGGAAACACCATATATTTT. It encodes CASSQDRISGSGNTIYF.

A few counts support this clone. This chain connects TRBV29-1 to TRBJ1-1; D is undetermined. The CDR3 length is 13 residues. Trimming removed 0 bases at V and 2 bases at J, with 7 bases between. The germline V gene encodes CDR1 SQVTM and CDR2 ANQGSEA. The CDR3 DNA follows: TGCAGCGTTGAAGATCCGCGTAACACTGAAGCTTTCTTT. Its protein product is CSVEDPRNTEAFF. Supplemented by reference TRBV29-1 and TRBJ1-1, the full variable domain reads SAVISQKPSRDICQRGTSLTIQCQVDSQVTMMFWYRQQPGQSLTLIATANQGSEATYESGFVIDKFPISRPNLTFSTLTVSNMSPEDSSIYLCSVEDPRNTEAFFGQGTRLTVV.

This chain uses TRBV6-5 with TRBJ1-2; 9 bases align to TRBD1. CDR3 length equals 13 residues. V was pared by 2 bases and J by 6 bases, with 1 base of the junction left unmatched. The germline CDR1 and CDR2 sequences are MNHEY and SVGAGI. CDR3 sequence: CASSYNRGHGYTF. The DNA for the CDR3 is TGTGCCAGCAGTTACAACAGGGGGCATGGCTACACCTTC.

In DNA, the CDR3 is TGTGCCACCAGTGGGGGACAGGGTATAGCCAGGAGCTATGGCTACACCTTC. Translating gives CATSGGQGIARSYGYTF. The gene calls are TRBV24-1 and TRBJ1-2; 9 bases line up with TRBD1. The CDR3 runs to 17 residues. V dropped 5 bases and J dropped 4; count of bases not matched to a gene: 13. Germline V gives CDR1 KGHDR, CDR2 SFDVKD.

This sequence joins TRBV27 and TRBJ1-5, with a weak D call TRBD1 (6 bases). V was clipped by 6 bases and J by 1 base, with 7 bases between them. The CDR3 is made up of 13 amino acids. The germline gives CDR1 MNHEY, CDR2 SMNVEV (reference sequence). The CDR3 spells CASSQGSNQPQHF. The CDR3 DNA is TGTGCCAGCAGCCAGGGGAGCAATCAGCCCCAGCATTTT.

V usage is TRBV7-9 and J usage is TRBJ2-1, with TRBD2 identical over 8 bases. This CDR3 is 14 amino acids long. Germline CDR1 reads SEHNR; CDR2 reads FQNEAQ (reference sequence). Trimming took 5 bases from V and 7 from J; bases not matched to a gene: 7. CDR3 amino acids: CASSRGTSGNEQFF. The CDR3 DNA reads TGTGCCAGCAGCCGAGGGACTAGTGGGAATGAGCAGTTCTTC.

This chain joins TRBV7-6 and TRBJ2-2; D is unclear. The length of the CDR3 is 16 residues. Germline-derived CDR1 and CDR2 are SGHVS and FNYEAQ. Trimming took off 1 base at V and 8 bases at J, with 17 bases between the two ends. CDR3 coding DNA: TGTGCCAGCAGCTTAGAGACTCCGAGGAACTGGGGGGAGCTGTTTTTT. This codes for CASSLETPRNWGELFF.

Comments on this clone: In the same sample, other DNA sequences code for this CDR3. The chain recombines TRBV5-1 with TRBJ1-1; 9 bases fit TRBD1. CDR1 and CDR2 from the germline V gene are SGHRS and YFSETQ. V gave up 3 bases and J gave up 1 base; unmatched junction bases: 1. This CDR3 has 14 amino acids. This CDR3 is CASSWTGENTEAFF. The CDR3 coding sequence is TGCGCCAGCAGCTGGACAGGGGAGAACACTGAAGCTTTCTTT.

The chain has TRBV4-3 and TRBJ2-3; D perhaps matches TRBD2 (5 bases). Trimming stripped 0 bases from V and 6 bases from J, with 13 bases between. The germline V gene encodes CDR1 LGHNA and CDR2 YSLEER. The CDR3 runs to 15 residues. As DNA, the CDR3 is TGCGCCAGCAGCCAAGATTACCTAGCTGGTGATACGCAGTATTTT. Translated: CASSQDYLAGDTQYF.

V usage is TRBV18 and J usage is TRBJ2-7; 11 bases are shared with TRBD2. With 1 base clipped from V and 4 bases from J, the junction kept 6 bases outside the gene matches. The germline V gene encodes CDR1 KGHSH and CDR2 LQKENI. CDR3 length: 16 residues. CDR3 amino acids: CASSPRGTSGLYEQYV. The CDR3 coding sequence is TGTGCCAGCTCACCACGGGGGACTAGCGGACTATACGAGCAGTACGTC.

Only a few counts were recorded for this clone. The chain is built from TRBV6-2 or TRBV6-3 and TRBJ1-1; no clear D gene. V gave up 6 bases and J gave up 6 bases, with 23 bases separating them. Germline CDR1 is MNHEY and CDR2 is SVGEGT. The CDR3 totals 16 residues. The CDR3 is CASSPPTGRVMSEAFF. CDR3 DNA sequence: TGTGCCAGCAGCCCACCAACGGGAAGGGTTATGTCTGAAGCTTTCTTT.

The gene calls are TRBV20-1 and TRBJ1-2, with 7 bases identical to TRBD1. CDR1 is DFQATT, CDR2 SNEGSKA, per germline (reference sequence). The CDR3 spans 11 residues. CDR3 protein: CVTGDGYGYTF. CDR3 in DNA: TGCGTAACAGGGGACGGCTATGGCTACACCTTC.

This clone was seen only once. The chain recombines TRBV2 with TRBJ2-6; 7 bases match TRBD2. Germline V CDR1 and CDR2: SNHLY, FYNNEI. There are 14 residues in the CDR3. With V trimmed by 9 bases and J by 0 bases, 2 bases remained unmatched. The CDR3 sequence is CARGGGSGANVLTF. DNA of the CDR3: TGTGCCAGGGGCGGGGGCTCTGGGGCCAACGTCCTGACTTTC. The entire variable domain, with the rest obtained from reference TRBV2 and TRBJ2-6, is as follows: EPEVTQTPSHQVTQMGQEVILRCVPISNHLYFYWYRQILGQKVEFLVSFYNNEISEKSEIFDDQFSVERPDGSNFTLKIRSTKLEDSAMYFCARGGGSGANVLTFGAGSRLTVL.

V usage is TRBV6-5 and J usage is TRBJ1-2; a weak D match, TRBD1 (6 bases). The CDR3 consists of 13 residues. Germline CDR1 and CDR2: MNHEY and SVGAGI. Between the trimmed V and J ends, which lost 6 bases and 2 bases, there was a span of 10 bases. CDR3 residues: CASRPQGNYGYTF. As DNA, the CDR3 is TGTGCCAGCAGGCCACAGGGAAACTATGGCTACACCTTC.

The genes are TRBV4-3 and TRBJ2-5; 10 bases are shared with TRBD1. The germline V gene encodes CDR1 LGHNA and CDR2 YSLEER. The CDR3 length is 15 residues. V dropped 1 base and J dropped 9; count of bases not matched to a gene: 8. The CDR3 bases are TGCGCCAGCAGCCAAGTGGACGGGACAGGGGTGTCCCAGTACTTC. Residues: CASSQVDGTGVSQYF.

This CDR3 is CASRVQGAINEKLFF. CDR3 coding DNA: TGTGCCAGCAGGGTGCAGGGGGCGATTAATGAAAAACTGTTTTTT. The J gene is TRBJ1-4, the V gene TRBV2, with 8 bases identical to TRBD1. CDR1 and CDR2 (germline): SNHLY, FYNNEI. J was trimmed by 4 bases and V by 6 bases; bases with no gene match: 7. This CDR3 region has 15 residues.

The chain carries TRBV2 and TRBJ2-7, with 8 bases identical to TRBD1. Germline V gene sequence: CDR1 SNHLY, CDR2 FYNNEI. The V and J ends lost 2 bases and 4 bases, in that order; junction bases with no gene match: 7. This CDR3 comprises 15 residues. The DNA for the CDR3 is TGTGCCAGCAGTGAAAGGGCAGGGGGCACGTACGAGCAGTACTTC. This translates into CASSERAGGTYEQYF.

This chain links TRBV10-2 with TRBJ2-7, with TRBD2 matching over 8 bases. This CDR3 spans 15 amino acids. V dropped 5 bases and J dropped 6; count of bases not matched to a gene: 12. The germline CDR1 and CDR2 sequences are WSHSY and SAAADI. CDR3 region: CASSLGGRRSSEQYV. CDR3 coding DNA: TGCGCCAGCAGTTTGGGCGGGAGGAGGTCTTCCGAGCAGTACGTC.